The clone carrying this TCR beta chain appeared a few times. What it binds is unknown. CDR3 length: 14 amino acids. Trimming removed 11 bases at V and 5 bases at J, with 22 bases between. Germline V gene data show CDR1 as MNHNS and CDR2 as SASEGT. The table came from immunoSEQ multiplex PCR; TCRdb's copy has only in-frame clones and leaves some out. The sample gives tens of thousands of clones, over 50% of which show up once; 20% to 25% is in the top ten. The data belong to a study of cytotoxic CD8 clonotypes in ibrutinib-treated CLL. Turning to the study itself: Collecting the response samples happened after a median about twelve months of treatment, with a range of 6 to 36. Overall study findings and caveats: With treatment, public clonotypes, which were uncommon, either contracted or remained stable. Clonality went higher at ibrutinib response and then dropped back toward baseline at progression.

Approximately 2 micrograms of genomic DNA (from cryopreserved PBMCs) were used for TCR beta libraries. The sequences come from PBMCs, collected after 24 months of ibrutinib treatment. The chain is built from TRBV6-1 and TRBJ2-7; D could derive from TRBD1 or TRBD2 (5 bases each). This sequence was found in a human donor with chronic lymphocytic leukemia. The chain's CDR3 is CAVTGGDARHEQYF. CDR3 bases: TGTGCCGTCACGGGTGGGGACGCCCGACACGAGCAGTACTTC.